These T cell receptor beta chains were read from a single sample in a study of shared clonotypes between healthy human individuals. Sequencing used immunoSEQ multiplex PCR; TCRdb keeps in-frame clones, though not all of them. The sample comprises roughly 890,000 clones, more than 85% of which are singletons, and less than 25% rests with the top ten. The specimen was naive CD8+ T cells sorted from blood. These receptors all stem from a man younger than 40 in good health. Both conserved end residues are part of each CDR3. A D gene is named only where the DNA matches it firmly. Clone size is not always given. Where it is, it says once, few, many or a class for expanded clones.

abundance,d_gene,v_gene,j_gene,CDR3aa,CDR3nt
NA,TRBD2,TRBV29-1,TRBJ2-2,CSVGTSETGELFF,TGCAGCGTTGGGACTAGCGAAACCGGGGAGCTGTTTTTT
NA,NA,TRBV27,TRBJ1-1,CASSPGNEAFF,TGTGCCAGCTCACCGGGAAATGAAGCTTTCTTT
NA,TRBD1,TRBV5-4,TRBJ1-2,CASSLNTGEISGYTF,TGTGCCAGCAGCCTCAACACAGGGGAAATTAGTGGCTACACCTTC
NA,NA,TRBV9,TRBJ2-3,CASSPGWGTTDTQYF,TGTGCCAGCAGCCCGGGGTGGGGGACCACAGATACGCAGTATTTT
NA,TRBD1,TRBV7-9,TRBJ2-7,CASSLTGDEQYF,TGTGCCAGCAGCTTAACAGGGGACGAGCAGTACTTC
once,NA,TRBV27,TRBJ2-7,CASSLSIGEGSYEQYF,TGTGCCAGCAGTTTATCGATCGGGGAAGGGTCCTACGAGCAGTACTTC
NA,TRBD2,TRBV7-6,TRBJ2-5,CASSLGAGLAGLETQYF,TGTGCCAGCAGCTTAGGGGCCGGACTAGCAGGGTTAGAGACCCAGTACTTC
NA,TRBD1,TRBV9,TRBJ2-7,CASSASGTGSYEQYF,TGTGCCAGCAGCGCATCCGGGACAGGGTCCTACGAGCAGTACTTC
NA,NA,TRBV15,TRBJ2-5,CATGDRDTGQETQYF,TGTGCCACCGGGGATCGGGACACAGGGCAAGAGACCCAGTACTTC
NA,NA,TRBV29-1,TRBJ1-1,CSVKGPNTEAFF,TGCAGCGTTAAGGGACCGAACACTGAAGCTTTCTTT
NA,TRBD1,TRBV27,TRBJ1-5,CASSLQGALVQPQHF,TGTGCCAGCAGTTTACAGGGGGCGCTAGTCCAGCCCCAGCATTTT
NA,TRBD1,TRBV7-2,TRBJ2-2,CALLGTGRNTGELFF,TGTGCCCTTCTTGGGACAGGGCGAAACACCGGGGAGCTGTTTTTT
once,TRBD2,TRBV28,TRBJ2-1,CASRLAGAGFMDEQFF,TGTGCCAGCAGACTAGCGGGAGCCGGGTTTATGGATGAGCAGTTCTTC
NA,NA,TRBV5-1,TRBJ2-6,CASSFNGAGTGANVLTF,TGCGCCAGCAGCTTTAACGGCGCTGGGACTGGGGCCAACGTCCTGACTTTC
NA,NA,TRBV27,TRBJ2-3,CAIGGGDTDTQYF,TGTGCCATCGGAGGGGGGGACACAGATACGCAGTATTTT
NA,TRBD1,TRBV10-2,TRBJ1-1,CASSEQGATEAFF,TGCGCCAGCAGTGAACAGGGGGCCACTGAAGCTTTCTTT
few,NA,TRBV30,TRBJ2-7,CAWSVGGNEQYF,TGTGCCTGGAGTGTAGGGGGAAACGAGCAGTACTTC
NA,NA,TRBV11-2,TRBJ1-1,CASGWSTEAFF,TGTGCCAGCGGGTGGAGCACTGAAGCTTTCTTT
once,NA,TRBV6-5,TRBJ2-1,CASSLQGEQFF,TGTGCCAGCAGTCTCCAGGGTGAGCAGTTCTTC
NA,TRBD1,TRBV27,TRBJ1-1,CASIGTARNTEAFF,TGTGCCAGCATCGGGACAGCTAGGAACACTGAAGCTTTCTTT
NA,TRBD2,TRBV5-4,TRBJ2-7,CASSPGLAGGFYEQYF,TGTGCCAGCAGCCCAGGACTAGCGGGAGGGTTCTACGAGCAGTACTTC
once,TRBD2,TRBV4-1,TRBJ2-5,CASSLLTSGSRETQYF,TGCGCCAGCAGCCTCCTGACTAGCGGGAGTAGGGAGACCCAGTACTTC
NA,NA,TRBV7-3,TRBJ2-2,CASTVNPTGELFF,TGTGCCAGCACCGTAAATCCCACCGGGGAGCTGTTTTTT
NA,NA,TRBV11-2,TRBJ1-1,CASSFYLDGYTEAFF,TGTGCCAGCAGCTTTTACTTGGACGGGTACACTGAAGCTTTCTTT
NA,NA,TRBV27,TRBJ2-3,CASKGGLRDTQYF,TGTGCCAGTAAAGGTGGACTTAGGGATACGCAGTATTTT
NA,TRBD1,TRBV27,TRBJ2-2,CASSSLSTGTAPTGELFF,TGTGCCAGCAGTTCATTATCAACCGGGACAGCGCCGACTGGGGAGCTGTTTTTT
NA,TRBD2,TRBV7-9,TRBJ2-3,CASSSTSGYTDTQYF,TGTGCCAGCAGCTCAACTAGCGGGTACACAGATACGCAGTATTTT
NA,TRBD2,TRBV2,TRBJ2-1,CASRTLAGFYNEQFF,TGTGCCAGCCGAACCCTAGCGGGGTTTTACAATGAGCAGTTCTTC